This T cell receptor beta chain was captured in a study of blood T cell repertoires in COVID-19. At the level of the study: The United States, Italy and Spain provided the acute and convalescent COVID-19 samples. PBMCs, B-cell-depleted T cells, or T cells provided the cDNA or gDNA that made up the material.

Original data processing: Counts of nucleated cells, estimated from reference gene primer amplification, were obtained. Some clones are missing from TCRdb's copy, which holds only in-frame ones; the method was immunoSEQ multiplex PCR. V and J calls and clone size are given by that table; D and trimming were obtained from the DNA. The sample shows 50,000 to 65,000 clones, 85% to 90% of them seen only once. The CDR3 sequence is 14 residues long. Trimming at V came to 4 bases and at J to 4 bases, leaving 7 bases not matched to a gene. Germline CDR1 MGHRA, CDR2 YSYEKL. The chain employs TRBV4-1 and TRBJ2-7; TRBD1 aligns across 7 bases. Sequenced input: peripheral blood. The receptor's source is a man in his fifties with active COVID-19. DNA of the CDR3: TGCGCCAGCAGCCCATCAAACAGGGGATACGAGCAGTACTTC. Its translation is CASSPSNRGYEQYF.